These T cell receptor beta chains were read from a single sample in a study of shared clonotypes between healthy human individuals. The table came from immunoSEQ multiplex PCR; TCRdb's copy has only in-frame clones and leaves some out. The sample shows about 960,000 clones, about 80% of them seen only once. The sequencing input was memory CD4+ T cells sorted from blood. The receptors originated from a man aged 18 to 35 in good health. Each CDR3 is given with its conserved first and last residue. The D gene is left open where the match is weak. Size is omitted from some rows. Given values are once, few, many or a class for expanded clones.

CDR3 protein	CDR3 DNA	V gene	J gene	clone size	D gene
CASSESRNTEAFF	TGCGCCAGCAGTGAGTCGAGGAACACTGAAGCTTTCTTT	TRBV10-1	TRBJ1-1	few	-
CASSLGQDRTKETQYF	TGTGCCAGCAGCTTGGGCCAGGACAGGACAAAAGAGACCCAGTACTTC	TRBV5-4	TRBJ2-5	-	TRBD1
CASSQGGGGAEKLFF	TGTGCCAGCAGCCAAGGAGGGGGGGGCGCTGAAAAACTGTTTTTT	TRBV4-2	TRBJ1-4	-	-
CASSSPTRASTDTQYF	TGTGCCAGCAGCTCCCCGACACGCGCTAGCACAGATACGCAGTATTTT	TRBV7-2	TRBJ2-3	once	-
CASSLVGGDGGKLFF	TGCGCCAGCAGCTTGGTGGGCGGGGATGGAGGAAAACTGTTTTTT	TRBV5-1	TRBJ1-4	-	-
CASSSPGRDGNTIYF	TGTGCCAGCAGCTCCCCGGGGAGGGACGGAAACACCATATATTTT	TRBV7-8	TRBJ1-3	-	-
CASSSGLAGELGGELFF	TGTGCCAGCAGTTCAGGACTAGCGGGGGAACTAGGCGGGGAGCTGTTTTTT	TRBV28	TRBJ2-2	-	TRBD2
CASRGQGASSEQYF	TGTGCCAGCAGGGGACAGGGGGCGTCAAGTGAGCAGTACTTC	TRBV6-1	TRBJ2-7	-	TRBD1
CASSQDRGTIYGYTF	TGTGCCAGCAGCCAAGATCGGGGCACGATCTATGGCTACACCTTC	TRBV4-2	TRBJ1-2	once	-
CAISVDWSSYNEQFF	TGTGCCATCAGTGTGGACTGGAGCTCCTACAATGAGCAGTTCTTC	TRBV10-3	TRBJ2-1	few	-
CASSLFPDSNQPQHF	TGTGCCAGCAGCCTTTTTCCTGACAGCAATCAGCCCCAGCATTTT	TRBV9	TRBJ1-5	few	-
CASSYDSRDEQFF	TGTGCCAGCAGTTACGACAGTAGGGATGAGCAGTTCTTC	TRBV6-6	TRBJ2-1	once	-
CASSLVGQGTGELFF	TGTGCCAGCAGCTTAGTGGGACAGGGGACCGGGGAGCTGTTTTTT	TRBV7-2	TRBJ2-2	-	TRBD1
CASRPRANTGELFF	TGTGCCAGCAGACCCCGAGCGAACACCGGGGAGCTGTTTTTT	TRBV2	TRBJ2-2	few	-
CAWSGLSGYEQYF	TGTGCCTGGAGCGGCTTGAGCGGGTACGAGCAGTACTTC	TRBV30	TRBJ2-7	-	-
CASSLSGTGELFF	TGCGCCAGCAGCCTTAGCGGTACCGGGGAGCTGTTTTTT	TRBV4-3	TRBJ2-2	-	-
CASRSSDSQETQYF	TGTGCCAGCAGGTCCTCGGACAGTCAAGAGACCCAGTACTTC	TRBV6-6	TRBJ2-5	-	-
CAIPTPAGEGTDTQYF	TGTGCCATCCCTACTCCAGCGGGAGAGGGCACAGATACGCAGTATTTT	TRBV2	TRBJ2-3	few	TRBD2
CASSTRTGQETQYF	TGTGCCAGCAGTACAAGGACAGGCCAAGAGACCCAGTACTTC	TRBV9	TRBJ2-5	-	TRBD1
CAWSVGPGGTEAFF	TGTGCCTGGAGTGTGGGACCAGGGGGCACTGAAGCTTTCTTT	TRBV30	TRBJ1-1	few	TRBD1
CASSLDGRMNTEAFF	TGTGCCAGCAGTTTGGACGGACGGATGAACACTGAAGCTTTCTTT	TRBV9	TRBJ1-1	few	-
CASSSQGTEYNEQFF	TGTGCCAGCAGCTCTCAAGGGACAGAATACAATGAGCAGTTCTTC	TRBV9	TRBJ2-1	-	TRBD1